The present T cell receptor beta chain was sequenced within a study of tumor and adjacent non-tumor tissue in lung cancer. V was pared by 2 bases and J by 3 bases, with 7 bases between. This CDR3 is 13 amino acids long. The template was RNA from unsorted bulk tissue. This non-tumor lung sample came from over 3 cm beyond the tumor edge. Three rounds of nested PCR, following a modified ARM-PCR protocol, produced the TCRbeta library. TCRdb reprocessed the multiplex PCR reads with MiXCR, giving one entry per CDR3 protein. The sample holds roughly 75,000 distinct CDR3 sequences; less than 75% are singletons and the top ten take around 30%.

Sequencing used distant non-tumor lung tissue. The genes are TRBV12-3 or TRBV12-4 and TRBJ1-1; D is uncertain. This TCR came from a woman aged 45 to 65 with non-small cell lung cancer. The CDR3 sequence is CASSLIPHTEAFF. The CDR3 DNA reads as TGTGCCAGCAGTTTAATACCGCACACTGAAGCTTTCTTT.